This entry is about one TCR beta chain. What it recognizes is unknown. Some clones are missing from TCRdb's copy, which holds only in-frame ones; the method was immunoSEQ multiplex PCR. The table has tens of thousands of clones, 70% to 80% seen once. This specimen comes from a study of vaccination effects on CD4 cells after COVID-19. Per germline, CDR1 SGHVS and CDR2 FQNEAQ. This CDR3 spans 16 amino acids. The V end was cut by 2 bases, the J end by 2 bases, with 15 bases between. A 10-day culture period preceded the isolation of CD4+ T cells. Sequenced material: CD4+ T cells from PBMCs cultured without peptide, taken before COVID-19 vaccination. The rearrangement joins TRBV7-8 to TRBJ1-2, with D unclear. The sequence was collected from a human donor who had a prior SARS-CoV-2 infection. CDR3: CASSLPPGRENYGYTF. The CDR3 DNA sequence: TGTGCCAGCAGCTTACCTCCGGGAAGAGAGAACTATGGCTACACCTTC. Full variable domain (missing parts from reference TRBV7-8 and TRBJ1-2): GAGVSQSPRYKVAKRGQDVALRCDPISGHVSLFWYQQALGQGPEFLTYFQNEAQLDKSGLPSDRFFAERPEGSVSTLKIQRTQQEDSAVYLCASSLPPGRENYGYTFGSGTRLTVV.